Each of the 12 T cell receptor beta chains below was sequenced from the same sample in a study of cytomegalovirus exposure and HLA in healthy donors. Primers included in the PCR were 60 Vbeta and 13 Jbeta primers. The protocol was immunoSEQ multiplex PCR, while the TCRdb copy is restricted to in-frame clones and leaves out a portion. This sample carries about 130,000 clones, about 80% of them seen once, and the ten largest clones take about 1.7%. The sample was PBMCs. Every receptor here comes from a woman aged 50 to 60 in good health and CMV-seronegative.

There are a few counts of this clone. J is TRBJ2-6 and V is TRBV6-6; possible D gene TRBD1, 5 bases. The germline V and J ends were trimmed by 4 bases and 1 base, with 8 bases remaining between them. Germline loops: CDR1 MNHNY, CDR2 SVGAGI (reference sequence). The CDR3 covers 15 residues. This CDR3 is CASSSPGSGANVLTF. CDR3 coding DNA: TGTGCCAGCAGTTCCCCAGGGTCTGGGGCCAACGTCCTGACTTTC.

In its sample, this clone was seen a few times. The genes are TRBV5-1 and TRBJ1-3; D call uncertain. The CDR3 contains 16 residues. Looked up from germline, CDR1 is SGHRS and CDR2 is YFSETQ. The V end was cut by 0 bases, the J end by 0 bases, with 10 bases between. CDR3 residues: CASSLASSGSGNTIYF. CDR3 nucleotides: TGCGCCAGCAGCTTGGCTTCTTCGGGCTCTGGAAACACCATATATTTT. Full variable domain (missing parts from reference TRBV5-1 and TRBJ1-3): KAGVTQTPRYLIKTRGQQVTLSCSPISGHRSVSWYQQTPGQGLQFLFEYFSETQRNKGNFPGRFSGRQFSNSRSEMNVSTLELGDSALYLCASSLASSGSGNTIYFGEGSWLTVV.

The CDR3 spells CASSQEQGISGELFF. CDR3 sequence (DNA): TGCGCCAGCAGTCAAGAACAGGGGATTAGCGGGGAGCTGTTTTTT. This chain joins TRBV23-1 and TRBJ2-2, with 7 nucleotides matching TRBD1. Being an ORF, TRBV23-1 has a function that is uncertain. Trimming cost V 2 bases and J 7 bases; bases outside gene matches: 7. This CDR3 has 15 amino acids.

This CDR3 reads CASSGDREAFF. The DNA for the CDR3 is TGTGCCAGCAGCGGGGACAGGGAAGCTTTCTTT. The chain couples TRBV7-9 to TRBJ1-1, with TRBD1 identical over 8 bases. The CDR3 length is 11 residues. Germline trimming cut 5 bases from V and 8 bases from J; bases unmatched to any gene: 1. Germline V CDR1 and CDR2: SEHNR, FQNEAQ (reference sequence).

This clone was seen a handful of times. This chain's CDR3 is CAIRGEGMSNTEAFF. In DNA, the CDR3 is TGTGCCATCAGGGGAGAGGGAATGTCGAACACTGAAGCTTTCTTT. The chain uses TRBV10-3 and TRBJ1-1, with D unclear. The V and J ends lost 6 bases and 1 base respectively, with 15 bases between them. Germline assignment: CDR1 ENHRY and CDR2 SYGVKD. The CDR3 spans 15 residues.

This clone was seen once. The chain has TRBV30 and TRBJ2-1; 9 nucleotides agree with TRBD2. The CDR3 runs 13 residues. Germline CDR1 and CDR2: GTSNPN and SVGIG (reference sequence). V was pared by 4 bases and J by 6 bases, with 4 bases of the junction left unmatched. CDR3 amino acids: CAWMAGGGNEQFF. For the CDR3, the DNA is TGTGCCTGGATGGCGGGGGGGGGCAATGAGCAGTTCTTC. Full variable domain (outside the CDR3, taken from reference TRBV30 and TRBJ2-1): SQTIHQWPATLVQPVGSPLSLECTVEGTSNPNLYWYRQAAGRGLQLLFYSVGIGQISSEVPQNLSASRPQDRQFILSSKKLLLSDSGFYLCAWMAGGGNEQFFGPGTRLTVL.

The chain links TRBV19 to TRBJ2-5, with D perhaps matching TRBD2 (5 bases). The CDR3 totals 17 residues. Germline CDR1 is LNHDA and CDR2 is SQIVND (reference sequence). Trimming removed 1 base from V and 2 bases from J, with 17 bases in between. In DNA form, the CDR3 reads TGTGCCAGTAGTATAGGCGGACTGGGGAGAGAACAAGAGACCCAGTACTTC. Amino acid sequence: CASSIGGLGREQETQYF.

V gene TRBV7-9 combines with J gene TRBJ1-3; 11 nucleotides match TRBD1. J lost 0 bases, V lost 5 bases, and 12 bases had no gene match. The CDR3 is 19 amino acids. Looked up from germline, CDR1 is SEHNR and CDR2 is FQNEAQ (reference sequence). As DNA, the CDR3 is TGTGCCAGCAGCATCGGACAGGGGGCGAAACGATCCTCTGGAAACACCATATATTTT. It is translated as CASSIGQGAKRSSGNTIYF. Together with reference TRBV7-9 and TRBJ1-3, the CDR3 gives the full variable domain: DTGVSQNPRHKITKRGQNVTFRCDPISEHNRLYWYRQTLGQGPEFLTYFQNEAQLEKSRLLSDRFSAERPKGSFSTLEIQRTEQGDSAMYLCASSIGQGAKRSSGNTIYFGEGSWLTVV.

The chain combines TRBV5-8 with TRBJ2-7; TRBD2 aligns across 7 bases. The V gene end was trimmed by 5 bases and the J gene end by 7 bases; junction bases not matched to a gene: 12. Germline V gene sequence: CDR1 SGHTS, CDR2 YDEGEE. The CDR3 consists of 14 residues. This chain's CDR3 is CASRIAGRAREQYV. The CDR3 nucleotides are TGTGCCAGCAGGATAGCGGGCCGTGCCCGAGAGCAGTACGTC.

V is TRBV9 and J is TRBJ2-5, with D uncertain. The CDR3 loop spans 12 amino acids. Per germline, CDR1 SGDLS and CDR2 YYNGEE. The V end lost 3 bases, the J end lost 5 bases, and 8 bases lay between the germline ends. This chain's CDR3 is CASSAVGETQYF. CDR3 sequence (DNA): TGTGCCAGCAGCGCCGTCGGGGAGACCCAGTACTTC.

This chain joins TRBV6-1 and TRBJ2-3, with 8 bases lining up with TRBD2. The J segment lost 4 bases and the V segment lost 0 bases, leaving 6 bases of the junction unmatched. Per the germline V gene, CDR1 is MNHNS and CDR2 is SASEGT. The CDR3 has 16 residues. This CDR3 is CASSEAQREYPDTQYF. The CDR3 coding sequence is TGTGCCAGCAGTGAAGCTCAGCGGGAGTATCCAGATACGCAGTATTTT.

The chain recombines TRBV14 with TRBJ2-1; TRBD2 matches 10 bases. Trimming took 4 bases from V and 2 from J; bases not matched to a gene: 8. CDR1 and CDR2 (germline): SGHDN, FVKESK. This CDR3 is 17 amino acids long. In DNA, the CDR3 is TGTGCCAGCAGCCTAGCGGGAGGCACACCCCCCTACAATGAGCAGTTCTTC. Its translation is CASSLAGGTPPYNEQFF. The full variable domain, rest sourced from reference TRBV14 and TRBJ2-1, is EAGVTQFPSHSVIEKGQTVTLRCDPISGHDNLYWYRRVMGKEIKFLLHFVKESKQDESGMPNNRFLAERTGGTYSTLKVQPAELEDSGVYFCASSLAGGTPPYNEQFFGPGTRLTVL.